This T cell receptor (beta chain) was documented in a study of blood T cell repertoires in COVID-19. About the research overall: Spain, Italy and the United States supplied samples that represented acute and convalescent COVID-19.

Unmatched junction bases numbered 9, after V lost 9 bases and J lost 5 bases. CDR1 and CDR2 (germline): WSHSY, SAAADI. This CDR3 region has 14 residues. Enrolled during active infection, Seattle patients were then followed longitudinally. In the study's own analysis: Estimation of nucleated cell counts relied on the amplification of reference gene primers. Produced via immunoSEQ multiplex PCR; TCRdb's table is partial and in-frame only. V and J calls plus clone size are reproduced from that table; the DNA served to infer D and trimming. The data show approximately 150,000 clones, with 88% seen just once and approximately 2.5% held by the top ten.

Material for sequencing was peripheral blood. The clonotype originates from a human donor with COVID-19, enrolled during active disease. The donor label of this sample is uncertain. The chain employs TRBV10-2 and TRBJ2-1; TRBD1 matches 8 bases. The CDR3 reads CARPGQGGDNEQFF. CDR3 DNA sequence: TGCGCCAGGCCCGGACAGGGTGGAGACAATGAGCAGTTCTTC.